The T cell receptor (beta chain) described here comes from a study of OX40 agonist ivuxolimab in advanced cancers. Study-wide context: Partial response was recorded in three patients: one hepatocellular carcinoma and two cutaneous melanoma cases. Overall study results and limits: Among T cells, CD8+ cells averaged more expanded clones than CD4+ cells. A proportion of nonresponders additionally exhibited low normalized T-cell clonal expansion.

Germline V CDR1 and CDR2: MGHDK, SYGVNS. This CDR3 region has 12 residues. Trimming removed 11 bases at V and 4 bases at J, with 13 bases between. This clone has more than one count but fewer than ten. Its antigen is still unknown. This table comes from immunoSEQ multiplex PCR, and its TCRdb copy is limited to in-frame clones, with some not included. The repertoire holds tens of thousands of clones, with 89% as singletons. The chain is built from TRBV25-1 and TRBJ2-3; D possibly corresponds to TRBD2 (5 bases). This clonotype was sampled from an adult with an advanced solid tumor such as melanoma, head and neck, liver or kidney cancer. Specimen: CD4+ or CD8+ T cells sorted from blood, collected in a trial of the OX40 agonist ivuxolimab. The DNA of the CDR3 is TGTGCCGGCCCTACGAGGGCAGATACGCAGTATTTT. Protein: CAGPTRADTQYF. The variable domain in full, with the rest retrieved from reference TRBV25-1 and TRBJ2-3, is EADIYQTPRYLVIGTGKKITLECSQTMGHDKMYWYQQDPGMELHLIHYSYGVNSTEKGDLSSESTVSRIRTEHFPLTLESARPSHTSQYLCAGPTRADTQYFGPGTRLTVL.